This T cell receptor (beta chain) stems from a study of blood T cell repertoires in COVID-19. On the study more broadly: Sources were T cells, B-cell-depleted T cells, or PBMCs; the material itself was cDNA or gDNA.

Measured with immunoSEQ multiplex PCR; TCRdb has only the in-frame clones, and not every one. This table holds 400,000 to 450,000 clones, around 87% found once. Individuals drawn from about 26 US areas were roughly 18 to 100 years old. Assignment of participants to cohorts was predicated upon participant-reported clinical history. The recovered donors of Cohort 3 showed two negative PCRs, clearance, or symptom resolution. The sequencing input was PBMCs or T cells enriched from blood (not recorded which). The clonotype was recovered from a man aged 25-45 years who had recovered from COVID-19.

In DNA, the CDR3 is TGTGCCAGCAGCCAAGGGACTAGCGGGGTGGAGTACTTC. Translated: CASSQGTSGVEYF. This sequence joins TRBV3-1 (or the pseudogene TRBV3-2) and TRBJ2-4; 12 positions match TRBD2. The germline CDR1 and CDR2 sequences are LGHDT and YNNKEL (reference sequence). The CDR3 runs 13 residues. J was trimmed by 14 bases and V by 1 base; bases with no gene match: 3.